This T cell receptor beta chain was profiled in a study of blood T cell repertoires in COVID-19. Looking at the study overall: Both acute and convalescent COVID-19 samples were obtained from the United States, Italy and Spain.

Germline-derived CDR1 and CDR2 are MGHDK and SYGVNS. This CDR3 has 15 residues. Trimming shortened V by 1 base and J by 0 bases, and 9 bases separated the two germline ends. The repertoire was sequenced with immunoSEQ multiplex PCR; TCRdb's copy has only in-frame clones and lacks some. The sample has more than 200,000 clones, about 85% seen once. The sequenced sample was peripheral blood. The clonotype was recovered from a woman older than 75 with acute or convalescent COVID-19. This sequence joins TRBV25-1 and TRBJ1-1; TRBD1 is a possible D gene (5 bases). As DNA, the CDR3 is TGTGCCAGCAGTGAATTGAACAGGATGAACACTGAAGCTTTCTTT. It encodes CASSELNRMNTEAFF. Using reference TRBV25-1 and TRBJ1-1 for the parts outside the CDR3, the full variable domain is EADIYQTPRYLVIGTGKKITLECSQTMGHDKMYWYQQDPGMELHLIHYSYGVNSTEKGDLSSESTVSRIRTEHFPLTLESARPSHTSQYLCASSELNRMNTEAFFGQGTRLTVV.